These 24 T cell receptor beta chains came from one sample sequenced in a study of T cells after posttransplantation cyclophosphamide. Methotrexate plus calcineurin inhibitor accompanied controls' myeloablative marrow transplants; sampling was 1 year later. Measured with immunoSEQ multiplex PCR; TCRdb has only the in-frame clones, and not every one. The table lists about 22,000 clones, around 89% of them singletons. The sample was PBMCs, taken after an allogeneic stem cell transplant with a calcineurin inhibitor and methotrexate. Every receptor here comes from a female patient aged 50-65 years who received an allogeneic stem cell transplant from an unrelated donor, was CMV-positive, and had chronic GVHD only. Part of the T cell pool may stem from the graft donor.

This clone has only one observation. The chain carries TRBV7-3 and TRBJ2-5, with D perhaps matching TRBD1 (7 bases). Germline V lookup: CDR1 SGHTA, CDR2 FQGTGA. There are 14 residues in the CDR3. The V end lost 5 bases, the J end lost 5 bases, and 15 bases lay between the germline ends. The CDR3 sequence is CASSNGDSGETQYF. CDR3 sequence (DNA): TGTGCCAGCAGCAACGGGGACAGCGGGGAGACCCAGTACTTC.

The CDR3 DNA reads as TGTGCCCGAGATGTGGACTATCACCCTGGGGCCAACGTCCTGACTTTC. Translating gives CARDVDYHPGANVLTF. This chain joins TRBV30 and TRBJ2-6, with a tentative D call TRBD2 (6 bases). Trimming removed 8 bases from V and 2 bases from J, with 19 bases in between. CDR3 length: 16 amino acids. The germline V gene encodes CDR1 GTSNPN and CDR2 SVGIG (reference sequence).

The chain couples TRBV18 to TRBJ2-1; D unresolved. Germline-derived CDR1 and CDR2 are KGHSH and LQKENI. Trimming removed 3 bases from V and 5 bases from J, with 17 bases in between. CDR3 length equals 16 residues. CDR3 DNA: TGTGCCAGCTCACCCCGCGGTAGATTATCGGACAATGAGCAGTTCTTC. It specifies CASSPRGRLSDNEQFF.

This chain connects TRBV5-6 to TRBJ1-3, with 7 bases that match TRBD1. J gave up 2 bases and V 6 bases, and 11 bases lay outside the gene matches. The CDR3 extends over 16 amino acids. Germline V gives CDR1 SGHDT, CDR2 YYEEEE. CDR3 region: CASTTRDRAPGNTIYF. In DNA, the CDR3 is TGTGCCAGCACCACGCGCGACAGGGCGCCTGGAAACACCATATATTTT.

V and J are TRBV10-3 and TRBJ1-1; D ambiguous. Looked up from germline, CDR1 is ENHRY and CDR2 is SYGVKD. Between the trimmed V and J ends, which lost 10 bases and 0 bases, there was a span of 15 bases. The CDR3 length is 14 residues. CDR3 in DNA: TGTGCCACCATGACGCCCGGGATGAACACTGAAGCTTTCTTT. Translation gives CATMTPGMNTEAFF.

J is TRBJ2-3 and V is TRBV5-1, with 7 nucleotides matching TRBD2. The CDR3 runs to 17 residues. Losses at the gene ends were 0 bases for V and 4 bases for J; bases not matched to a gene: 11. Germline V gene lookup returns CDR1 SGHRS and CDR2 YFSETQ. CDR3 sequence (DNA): TGCGCCAGCAGCTTGGATATGGGCGGGAGCTCAGCAGATACGCAGTATTTT. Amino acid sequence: CASSLDMGGSSADTQYF.

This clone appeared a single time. The CDR3 spells CSAQDFQQYF. CDR3 DNA sequence: TGCAGTGCCCAGGACTTCCAGCAGTACTTC. V gene TRBV20-1 combines with J gene TRBJ2-7; D is possibly TRBD2 (5 bases). Germline-derived CDR1 and CDR2 are DFQATT and SNEGSKA (reference sequence). CDR3 length: 10 residues. Trimming stripped 6 bases from V and 8 bases from J, with 11 bases between.

CDR3 amino acids: CASSSGLAGGNTGELFF. The CDR3 DNA reads TGTGCCAGCAGCTCGGGACTAGCGGGAGGGAACACCGGGGAGCTGTTTTTT. The chain recombines TRBV7-2 with TRBJ2-2, with TRBD2 matching 15 bases. There are 17 residues in the CDR3. Germline CDR1 and CDR2: SGHTA and FQGNSA. The ends lost 4 bases at V and 1 base at J; junction bases unmatched: 1.

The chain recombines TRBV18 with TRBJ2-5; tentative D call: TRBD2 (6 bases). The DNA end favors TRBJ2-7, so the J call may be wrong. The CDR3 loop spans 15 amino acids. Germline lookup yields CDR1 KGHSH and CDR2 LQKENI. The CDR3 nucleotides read TGTGCCAGCTCACCGGGAGGAGGGTGGGTCTACGAGCAGTACTTC. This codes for CASSPGGGWVYEQYF.

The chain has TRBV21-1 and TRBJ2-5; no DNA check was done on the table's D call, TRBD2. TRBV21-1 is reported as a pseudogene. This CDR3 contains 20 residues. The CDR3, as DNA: TGTGCCAGCAGCAAAGTGGGGTTTGAGGGACTAGCGGGACTGAAGGAGACCCAGTACTTC. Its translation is CASSKVGFEGLAGLKETQYF.

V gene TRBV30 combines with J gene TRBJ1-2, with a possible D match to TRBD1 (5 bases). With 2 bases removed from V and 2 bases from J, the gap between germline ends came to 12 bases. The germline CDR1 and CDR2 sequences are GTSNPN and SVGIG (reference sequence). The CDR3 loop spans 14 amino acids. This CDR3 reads CAWSWTRRNYGYTF. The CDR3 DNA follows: TGTGCCTGGAGTTGGACAAGAAGAAACTATGGCTACACCTTC.

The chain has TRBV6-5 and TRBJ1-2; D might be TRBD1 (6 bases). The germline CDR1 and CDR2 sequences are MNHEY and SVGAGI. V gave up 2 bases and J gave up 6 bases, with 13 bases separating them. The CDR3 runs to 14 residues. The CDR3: CASSYPNYRDGYTF. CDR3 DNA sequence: TGTGCCAGCAGTTACCCGAACTACAGGGATGGCTACACCTTC.

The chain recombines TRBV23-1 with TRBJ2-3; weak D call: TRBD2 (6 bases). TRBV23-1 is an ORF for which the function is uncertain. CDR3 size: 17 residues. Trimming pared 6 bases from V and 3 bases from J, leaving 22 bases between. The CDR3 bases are TGCGCCAGCAGCCCTACACGACCCGCAGGGAGGACAGATACGCAGTATTTT. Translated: CASSPTRPAGRTDTQYF.

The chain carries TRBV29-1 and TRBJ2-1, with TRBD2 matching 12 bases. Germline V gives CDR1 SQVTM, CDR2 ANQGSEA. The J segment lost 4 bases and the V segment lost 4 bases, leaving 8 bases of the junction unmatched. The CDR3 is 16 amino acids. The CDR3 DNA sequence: TGCAGCGTTGGGGGACTAGCGGGTACCAAATACAATGAGCAGTTCTTC. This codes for CSVGGLAGTKYNEQFF.

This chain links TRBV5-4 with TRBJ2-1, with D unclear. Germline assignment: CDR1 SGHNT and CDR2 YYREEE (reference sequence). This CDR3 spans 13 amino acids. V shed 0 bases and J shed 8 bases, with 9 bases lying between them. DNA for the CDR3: TGTGCCAGCAGCTTGGCAAGCGTCGATGAGCAGTTCTTC. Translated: CASSLASVDEQFF.

DNA for the CDR3: TGTGCCACCAGCGGAAGTACAGGGGGCGAGCAGTACTTC. Translation: CATSGSTGGEQYF. The chain couples TRBV15 to TRBJ2-7; 8 bases are shared with TRBD1. Per germline, CDR1 LNHNV and CDR2 YYDKDF (reference sequence). V shed 5 bases and J 6 bases; nucleotides not matched to a gene: 6. There are 13 residues in the CDR3.

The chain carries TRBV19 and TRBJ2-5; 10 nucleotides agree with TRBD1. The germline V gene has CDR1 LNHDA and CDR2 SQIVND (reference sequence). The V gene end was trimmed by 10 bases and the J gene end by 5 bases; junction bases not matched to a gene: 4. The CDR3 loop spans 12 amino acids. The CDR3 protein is CATMDRGETQYF. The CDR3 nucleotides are TGTGCCACGATGGACAGGGGGGAGACCCAGTACTTC.

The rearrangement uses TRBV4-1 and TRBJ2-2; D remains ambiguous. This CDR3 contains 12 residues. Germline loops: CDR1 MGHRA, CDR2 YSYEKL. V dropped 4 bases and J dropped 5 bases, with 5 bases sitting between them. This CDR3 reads CASSPLTGELFF. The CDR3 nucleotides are TGCGCCAGCAGCCCCCTGACCGGGGAGCTGTTTTTT.

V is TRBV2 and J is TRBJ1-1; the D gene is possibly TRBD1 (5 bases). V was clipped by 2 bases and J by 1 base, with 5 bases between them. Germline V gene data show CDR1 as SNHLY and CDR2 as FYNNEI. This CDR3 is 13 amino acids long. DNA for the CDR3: TGTGCCAGCAGTGAACAGGGGAACACTGAAGCTTTCTTT. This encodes CASSEQGNTEAFF.

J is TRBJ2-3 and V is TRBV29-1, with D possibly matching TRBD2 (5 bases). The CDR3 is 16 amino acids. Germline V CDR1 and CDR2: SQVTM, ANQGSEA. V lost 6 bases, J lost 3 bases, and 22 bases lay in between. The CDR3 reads CSVDEALAYGTDTQYF. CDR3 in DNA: TGCAGCGTCGACGAAGCCCTAGCTTACGGGACAGATACGCAGTATTTT.

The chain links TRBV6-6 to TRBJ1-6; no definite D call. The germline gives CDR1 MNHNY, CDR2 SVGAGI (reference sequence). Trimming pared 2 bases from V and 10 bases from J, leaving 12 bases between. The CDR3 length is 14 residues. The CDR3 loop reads CASSYGQTGSPLHF. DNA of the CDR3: TGTGCCAGCAGTTACGGGCAGACCGGATCACCCCTCCACTTT.

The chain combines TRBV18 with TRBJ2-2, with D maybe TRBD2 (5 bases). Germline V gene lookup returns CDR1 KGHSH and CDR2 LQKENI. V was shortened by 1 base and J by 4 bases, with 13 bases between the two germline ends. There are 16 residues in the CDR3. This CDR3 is CASSPQIPAGTGELFF. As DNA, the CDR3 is TGTGCCAGCTCACCACAAATCCCGGCGGGCACCGGGGAGCTGTTTTTT.

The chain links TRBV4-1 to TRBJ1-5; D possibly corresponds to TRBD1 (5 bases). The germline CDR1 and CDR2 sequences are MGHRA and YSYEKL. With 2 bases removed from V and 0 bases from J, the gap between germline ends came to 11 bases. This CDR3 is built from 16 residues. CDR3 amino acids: CASSQPGTRSNQPQHF. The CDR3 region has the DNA TGCGCCAGCAGCCAACCCGGGACTCGTAGCAATCAGCCCCAGCATTTT.

The chain's CDR3 is CASSSGEAYGYTF. The CDR3, as DNA: TGCGCCAGCAGCTCCGGCGAGGCGTATGGCTACACCTTC. V and J are TRBV5-1 and TRBJ1-2; D is undetermined. The germline V gene encodes CDR1 SGHRS and CDR2 YFSETQ. Trimming left V 3 bases short and J 5 bases short, with 11 bases between. The CDR3 is made up of 13 amino acids.